Described below is a single T cell receptor (beta chain) sequence and its context. This sample is drawn from a study of T cell responses to AZD1222 COVID-19 vaccine. Trimming removed 1 base from V and 0 bases from J, with 15 bases in between. CDR3 length: 17 amino acids. Germline-derived CDR1 and CDR2 are SNHLY and FYNNEI. Sequenced by immunoSEQ multiplex PCR; TCRdb stores in-frame clones only, minus some. The sample lists 45,000 to 55,000 clones, around 80% seen once, with roughly 10% in the top ten. The specimen comprised peripheral blood, sampled on day 0 of AZD1222 vaccination. The sequence came from an adult in good health. The chain has TRBV2 and TRBJ1-1, with D uncertain. The CDR3 DNA is TGTGCCAGCAGTGAAGGGGTGGGCAGGACCATGAACACTGAAGCTTTCTTT. It translates to CASSEGVGRTMNTEAFF.